This T cell receptor beta chain was found in a study of T cell responses to AZD1222 COVID-19 vaccine. Across the whole study: It was second doses at about 4 or about 12 weeks that were pooled. General study points: The study reported that nearly half of spike-specific TCRs target unmutated variant regions. Repertoire sampling was restricted to post-peak T cell response timepoints.

The germline CDR1 and CDR2 sequences are SNHLY and FYNNEI. This CDR3 is 16 amino acids long. V was clipped by 6 bases and J by 9 bases; unmatched bases: 15. As for this clone: Antigen specificity is unknown.

Using immunoSEQ multiplex PCR, the repertoire was profiled, and TCRdb retains in-frame clones only, with some absent. Of some 150,000 clones in the sample, around 94% are singletons; the top ten hold roughly 1.2%. The sample consisted of peripheral blood, taken on day 0 of AZD1222 vaccination. V gene TRBV2 combines with J gene TRBJ1-5, with 9 bases aligning to TRBD1. The clonotype comes from an adult in good health. The CDR3 DNA follows: TGTGCCAGCAGGGGACAGGGTAATCAGGTCAGAGGGCCCCAGCATTTT. It translates to CASRGQGNQVRGPQHF. The variable domain in full, with the rest retrieved from reference TRBV2 and TRBJ1-5, is EPEVTQTPSHQVTQMGQEVILRCVPISNHLYFYWYRQILGQKVEFLVSFYNNEISEKSEIFDDQFSVERPDGSNFTLKIRSTKLEDSAMYFCASRGQGNQVRGPQHFGDGTRLSIL.